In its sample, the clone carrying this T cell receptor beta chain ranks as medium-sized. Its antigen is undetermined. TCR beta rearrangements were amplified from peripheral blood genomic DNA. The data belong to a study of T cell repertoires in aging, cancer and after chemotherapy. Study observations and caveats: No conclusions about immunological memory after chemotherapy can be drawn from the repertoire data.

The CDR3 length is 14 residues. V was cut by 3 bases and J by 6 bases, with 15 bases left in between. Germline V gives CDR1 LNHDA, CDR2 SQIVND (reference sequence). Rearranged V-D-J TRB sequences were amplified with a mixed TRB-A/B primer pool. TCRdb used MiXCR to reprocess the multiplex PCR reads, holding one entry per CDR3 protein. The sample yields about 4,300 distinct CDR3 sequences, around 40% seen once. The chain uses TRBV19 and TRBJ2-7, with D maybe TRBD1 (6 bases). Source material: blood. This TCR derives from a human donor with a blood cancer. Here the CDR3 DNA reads TGTGCCAGTAGTATCGTACAGGGTCTTGGCGAGCAGTACTTC. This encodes CASSIVQGLGEQYF.